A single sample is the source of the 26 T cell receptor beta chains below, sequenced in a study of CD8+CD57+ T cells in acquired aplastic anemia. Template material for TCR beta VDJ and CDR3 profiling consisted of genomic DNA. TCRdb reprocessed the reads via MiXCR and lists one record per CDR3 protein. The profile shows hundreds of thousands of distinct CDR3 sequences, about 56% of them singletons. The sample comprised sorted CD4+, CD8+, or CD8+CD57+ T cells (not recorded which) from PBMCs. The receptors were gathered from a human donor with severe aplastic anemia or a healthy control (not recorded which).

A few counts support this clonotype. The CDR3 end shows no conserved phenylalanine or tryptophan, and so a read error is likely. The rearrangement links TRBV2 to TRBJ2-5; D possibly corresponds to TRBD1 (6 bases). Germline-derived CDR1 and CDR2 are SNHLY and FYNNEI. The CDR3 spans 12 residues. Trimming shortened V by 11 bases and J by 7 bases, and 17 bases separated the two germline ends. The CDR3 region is CAGSYREGTQYL. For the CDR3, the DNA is TGTGCCGGGTCTTACAGGGAAGGGACCCAGTACCTC.

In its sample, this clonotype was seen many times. In DNA form, the CDR3 reads TGTGCCAGCAGTTTAAGCGGTGGCGGGGAGCAGTACTTC. Translated: CASSLSGGGEQYF. The gene calls are TRBV12-3 or TRBV12-4 and TRBJ2-7, with D possibly being TRBD2 (5 bases). Trimming took 2 bases from V and 7 from J, leaving 12 bases between them. CDR3 length: 13 residues.

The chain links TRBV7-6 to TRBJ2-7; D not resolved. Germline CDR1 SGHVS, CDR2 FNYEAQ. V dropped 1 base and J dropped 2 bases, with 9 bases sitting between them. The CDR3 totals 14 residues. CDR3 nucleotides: TGTGCCAGCAGCTTAGGTTCTCATACCTACGAGCAGTACTTC. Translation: CASSLGSHTYEQYF.

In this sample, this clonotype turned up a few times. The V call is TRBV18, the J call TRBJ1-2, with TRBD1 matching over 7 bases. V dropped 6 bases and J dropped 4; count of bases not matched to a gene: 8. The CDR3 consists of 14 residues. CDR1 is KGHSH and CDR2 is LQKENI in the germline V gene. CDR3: CASSLDRVAYGYTF. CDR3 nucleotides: TGTGCCAGCTCCCTCGACAGGGTGGCCTATGGCTACACCTTC.

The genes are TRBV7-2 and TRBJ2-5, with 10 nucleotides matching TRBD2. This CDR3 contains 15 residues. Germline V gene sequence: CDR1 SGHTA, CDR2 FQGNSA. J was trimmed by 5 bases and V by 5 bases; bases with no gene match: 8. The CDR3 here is CASSGTSGEGETQYF. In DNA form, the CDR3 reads TGTGCCAGCAGCGGCACTAGCGGGGAAGGGGAGACCCAGTACTTC.

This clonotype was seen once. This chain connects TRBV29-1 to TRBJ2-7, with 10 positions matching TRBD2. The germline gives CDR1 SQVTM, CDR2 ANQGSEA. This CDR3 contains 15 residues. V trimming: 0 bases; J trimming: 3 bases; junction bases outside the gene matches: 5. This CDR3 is CSVEDITSGNYEQYF. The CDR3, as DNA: TGCAGCGTTGAAGATATTACTAGCGGGAACTACGAGCAGTACTTC.

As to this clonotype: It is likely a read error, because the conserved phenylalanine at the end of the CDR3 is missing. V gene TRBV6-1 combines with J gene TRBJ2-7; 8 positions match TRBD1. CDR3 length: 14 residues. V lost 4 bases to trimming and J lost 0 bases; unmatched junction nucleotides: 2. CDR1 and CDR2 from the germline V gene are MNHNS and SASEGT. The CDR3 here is CASSGGTGSYEQYS. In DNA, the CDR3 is TGTGCCAGCAGTGGGGGGACAGGCTCCTACGAGCAGTACTCC.

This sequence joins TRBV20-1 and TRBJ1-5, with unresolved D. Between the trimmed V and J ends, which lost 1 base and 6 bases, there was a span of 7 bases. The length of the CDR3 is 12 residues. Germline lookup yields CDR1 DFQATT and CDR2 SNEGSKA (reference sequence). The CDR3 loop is CSARGFRQPQHF. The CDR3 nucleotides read TGCAGTGCTAGAGGATTTCGTCAGCCCCAGCATTTT.

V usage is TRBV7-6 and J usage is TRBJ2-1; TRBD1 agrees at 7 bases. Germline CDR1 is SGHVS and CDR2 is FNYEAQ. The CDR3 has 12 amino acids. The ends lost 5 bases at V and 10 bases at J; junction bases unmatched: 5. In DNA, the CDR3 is TGTGCCAGCAGCCCCCGACAGGGAGAGCAGTTCTTC. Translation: CASSPRQGEQFF.

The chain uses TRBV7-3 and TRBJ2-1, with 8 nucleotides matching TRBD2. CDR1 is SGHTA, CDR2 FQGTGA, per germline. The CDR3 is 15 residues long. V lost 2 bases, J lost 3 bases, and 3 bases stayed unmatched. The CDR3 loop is CASSLVRGGYNEQFF. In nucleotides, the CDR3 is TGTGCCAGCAGCTTAGTTCGGGGGGGCTACAATGAGCAGTTCTTC. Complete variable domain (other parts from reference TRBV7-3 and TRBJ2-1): GAGVSQTPSNKVTEKGKYVELRCDPISGHTALYWYRQSLGQGPEFLIYFQGTGAADDSGLPNDRFFAVRPEGSVSTLKIQRTERGDSAVYLCASSLVRGGYNEQFFGPGTRLTVL.

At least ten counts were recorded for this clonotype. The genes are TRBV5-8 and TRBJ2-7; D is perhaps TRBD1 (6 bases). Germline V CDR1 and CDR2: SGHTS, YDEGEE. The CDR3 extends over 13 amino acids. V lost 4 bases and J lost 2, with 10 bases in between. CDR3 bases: TGTGCCAGCAGCCCTGGACAGCCCTACGAGCAGTACTTC. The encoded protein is CASSPGQPYEQYF.

The CDR3 is CASSLDRGEEPTDTQYF. CDR3 sequence (DNA): TGTGCCAGCAGCTTAGATCGGGGGGAGGAACCCACAGATACGCAGTATTTT. The rearrangement links TRBV7-9 to TRBJ2-3; 7 bases line up with TRBD2. The CDR3 is made up of 17 amino acids. The germline V gene has CDR1 SEHNR and CDR2 FQNEAQ (reference sequence). With 1 base clipped from V and 2 bases from J, the junction kept 9 bases outside the gene matches.

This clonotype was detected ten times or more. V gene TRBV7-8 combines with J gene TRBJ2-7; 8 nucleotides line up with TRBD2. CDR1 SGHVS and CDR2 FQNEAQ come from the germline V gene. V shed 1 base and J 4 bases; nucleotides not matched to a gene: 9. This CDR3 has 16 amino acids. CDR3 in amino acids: CASSLVWAGGQYEQYF. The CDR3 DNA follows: TGTGCCAGCAGCTTAGTATGGGCGGGGGGCCAGTACGAGCAGTACTTC.

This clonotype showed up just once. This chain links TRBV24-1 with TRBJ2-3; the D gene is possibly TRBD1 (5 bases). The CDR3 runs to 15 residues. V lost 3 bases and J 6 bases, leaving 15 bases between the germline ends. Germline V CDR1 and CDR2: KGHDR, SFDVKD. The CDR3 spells CATSDTGLRADTQYF. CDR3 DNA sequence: TGTGCCACCAGTGATACAGGCTTAAGAGCCGATACGCAGTATTTT.

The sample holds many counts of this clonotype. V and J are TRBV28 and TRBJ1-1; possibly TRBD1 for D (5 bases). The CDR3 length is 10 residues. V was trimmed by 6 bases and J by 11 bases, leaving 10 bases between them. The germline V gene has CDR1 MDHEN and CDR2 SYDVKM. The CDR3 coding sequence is TGTGCCAGCAGGGGGGATCAGGCTTTCTTT. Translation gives CASRGDQAFF.

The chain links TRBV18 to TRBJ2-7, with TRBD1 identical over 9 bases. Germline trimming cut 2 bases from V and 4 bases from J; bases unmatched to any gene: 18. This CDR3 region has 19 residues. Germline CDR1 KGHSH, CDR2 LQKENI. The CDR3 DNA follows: TGTGCCAGCTCACCAGGGACAGGGAGCAAGCTAGAAACTACTTACGAGCAGTACTTC. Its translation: CASSPGTGSKLETTYEQYF.

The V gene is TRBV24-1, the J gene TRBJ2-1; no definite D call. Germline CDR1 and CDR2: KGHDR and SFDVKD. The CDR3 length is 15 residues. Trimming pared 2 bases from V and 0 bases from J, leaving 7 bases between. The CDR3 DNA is TGTGCCACCAGTGATTCAGCGCGCTCCTACAATGAGCAGTTCTTC. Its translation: CATSDSARSYNEQFF.

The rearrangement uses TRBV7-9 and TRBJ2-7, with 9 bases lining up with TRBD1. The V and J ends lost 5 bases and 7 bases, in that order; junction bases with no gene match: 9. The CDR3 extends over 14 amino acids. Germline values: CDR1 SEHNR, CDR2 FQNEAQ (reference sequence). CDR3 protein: CASSHRDRVGEQYF. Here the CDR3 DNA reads TGTGCCAGCAGCCACCGGGACAGGGTTGGGGAGCAGTACTTC.

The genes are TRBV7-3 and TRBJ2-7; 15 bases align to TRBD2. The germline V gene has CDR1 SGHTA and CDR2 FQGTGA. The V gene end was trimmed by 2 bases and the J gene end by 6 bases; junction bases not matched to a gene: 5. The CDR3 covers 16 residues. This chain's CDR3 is CASSLGTSGGTSEQYF. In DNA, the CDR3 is TGTGCCAGCAGCTTAGGGACTAGCGGGGGGACGAGCGAGCAGTACTTC.

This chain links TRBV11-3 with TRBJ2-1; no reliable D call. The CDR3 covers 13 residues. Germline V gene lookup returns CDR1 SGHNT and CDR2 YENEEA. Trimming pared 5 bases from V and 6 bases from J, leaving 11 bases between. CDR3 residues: CASSPRISNEQFF. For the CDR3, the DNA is TGTGCCAGCAGCCCGCGCATTAGCAATGAGCAGTTCTTC.

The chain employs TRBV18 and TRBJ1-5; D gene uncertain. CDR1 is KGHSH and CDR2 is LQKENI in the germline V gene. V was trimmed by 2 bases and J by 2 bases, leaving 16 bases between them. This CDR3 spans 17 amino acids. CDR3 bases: TGTGCCAGCTCACCATGGGCAGGAACAACGGGCAATCAGCCCCAGCATTTT. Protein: CASSPWAGTTGNQPQHF.

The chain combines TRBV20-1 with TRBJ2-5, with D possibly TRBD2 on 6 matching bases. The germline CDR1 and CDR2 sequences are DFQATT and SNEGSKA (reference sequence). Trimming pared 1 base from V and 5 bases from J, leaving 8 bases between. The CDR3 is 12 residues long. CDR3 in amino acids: CSARAGAETQYF. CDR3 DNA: TGCAGTGCTAGAGCGGGAGCTGAGACCCAGTACTTC.

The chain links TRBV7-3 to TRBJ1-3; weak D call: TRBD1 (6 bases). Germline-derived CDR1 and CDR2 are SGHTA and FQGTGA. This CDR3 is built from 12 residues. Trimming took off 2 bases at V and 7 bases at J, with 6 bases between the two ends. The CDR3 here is CASSLQGNTIYF. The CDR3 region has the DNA TGTGCCAGCAGCTTACAGGGGAACACCATATATTTT.

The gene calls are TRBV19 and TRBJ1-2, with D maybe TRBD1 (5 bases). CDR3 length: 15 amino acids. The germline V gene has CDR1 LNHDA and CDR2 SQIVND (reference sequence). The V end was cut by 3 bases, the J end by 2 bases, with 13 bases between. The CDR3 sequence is CASSMGDLPNYGYTF. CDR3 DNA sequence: TGTGCCAGTAGTATGGGGGACCTTCCCAACTATGGCTACACCTTC.

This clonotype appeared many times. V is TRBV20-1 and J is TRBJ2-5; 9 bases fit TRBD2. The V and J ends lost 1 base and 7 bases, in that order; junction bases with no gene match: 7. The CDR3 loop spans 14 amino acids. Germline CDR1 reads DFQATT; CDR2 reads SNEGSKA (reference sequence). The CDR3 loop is CSARASGAPGTQYF. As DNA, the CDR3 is TGCAGTGCTAGAGCTAGCGGGGCCCCAGGGACCCAGTACTTC.

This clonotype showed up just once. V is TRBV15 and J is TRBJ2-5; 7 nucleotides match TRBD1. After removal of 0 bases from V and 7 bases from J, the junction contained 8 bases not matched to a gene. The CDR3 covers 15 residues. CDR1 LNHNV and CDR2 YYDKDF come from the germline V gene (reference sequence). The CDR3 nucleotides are TGTGCCACCAGCAGAGATACGTCGGGACAGTTGACCCAGTACTTC. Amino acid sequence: CATSRDTSGQLTQYF.